This is a list of T cell receptor beta chains from one sample in a study of blood T cell repertoires in COVID-19. Libraries were prepared by immunoSEQ multiplex PCR; TCRdb keeps only in-frame clonotypes and omits some of them. In the table there are under 30,000 clones, roughly 90% of which are singletons. The sample taken for sequencing was peripheral blood. These receptors all come from a human donor in a cohort sampled during active COVID-19. Each CDR3 is given with its conserved first and last residue. The D gene is left open where the match is weak. Not every row has a clone size; where given, it reads once, few, many or a size class.

D gene,V gene,clone size,J gene,CDR3 DNA,CDR3 protein
TRBD1,TRBV10-3,.,TRBJ2-5,TGTGCCATCAGTGATCGCCGGGACAGGGCATCGACCCAGTACTTC,CAISDRRDRASTQYF
.,TRBV5-4,.,TRBJ1-1,TGTGCCAGCAGCTTGTATCGAGGGTCCCGGAGGAACACTGAAGCTTTCTTT,CASSLYRGSRRNTEAFF
.,TRBV14,.,TRBJ2-3,TGTGCCAGCAGCCAAGTTGATACTAGCACAGATACGCAGTATTTT,CASSQVDTSTDTQYF
.,TRBV15,once,TRBJ1-3,TGTGCCACCAGCAGAGGAAGTGCAGGGCCTGTTACTGGAAACACCATATATTTT,CATSRGSAGPVTGNTIYF
TRBD1,TRBV29-1,.,TRBJ2-2,TGCAGCGTCGGGACAGGGGTCACCGGGGAGCTGTTTTTT,CSVGTGVTGELFF
TRBD1,TRBV5-4,.,TRBJ2-7,TGTGCCAGCAGCCCGCCGGGACAGTTTACCTACGAGCAGTACTTC,CASSPPGQFTYEQYF
TRBD2,TRBV10-2,.,TRBJ2-1,TGCGCCAGCAGTGCGCCTAGCGGGGGGAGAAATGAGCAGTTCTTC,CASSAPSGGRNEQFF
TRBD2,TRBV29-1,.,TRBJ2-7,TGCAGCGTTGGGAGCGGGGCTGCCTACGAGCAGTACTTC,CSVGSGAAYEQYF
TRBD2,TRBV27,once,TRBJ2-1,TGTGCCAGCAGTATCACTAGCGGGGCCTACAATGAGCAGTTCTTC,CASSITSGAYNEQFF
TRBD1,TRBV6-5,.,TRBJ1-2,TGTGCCAGCAGTTACCGTGACAGGGGATCCTATGGCTACACCTTC,CASSYRDRGSYGYTF
TRBD1,TRBV6-5,.,TRBJ1-4,TGTGCCAGCAGAAGCTTGACAGGGGGCCTTGAAAAACTGTTTTTT,CASRSLTGGLEKLFF
TRBD1,TRBV28,.,TRBJ1-3,TGTGCCAGCAGTTCTTGGGACAGGCGCTTTTCTGGAAACACCATATATTTT,CASSSWDRRFSGNTIYF
TRBD2,TRBV6-6,.,TRBJ2-3,TGTGCCAGCATGGTGGGGCGGGGGGGCACAGATACGCAGTATTTT,CASMVGRGGTDTQYF
TRBD2,TRBV10-2,.,TRBJ2-1,TGCGCCAGCAGTCTTAGCGGGGGGAGGTACAATGAGCAGTTCTTC,CASSLSGGRYNEQFF
.,TRBV12-3/TRBV12-4,.,TRBJ2-7,TGTGCCAGCAGTACTCCCTACGAGCAGTACTTC,CASSTPYEQYF
TRBD1,TRBV11-2,.,TRBJ1-3,TGTGCCAGCAGCTCCCAGGGGGCGTACACCATATATTTT,CASSSQGAYTIYF
.,TRBV7-9,.,TRBJ1-5,TGTGCCAGCAGCTTAGAAGGGTCGGGGGTGCAGCCCCAGCATTTT,CASSLEGSGVQPQHF
TRBD2,TRBV7-2,once,TRBJ2-1,TGTGCCAGCAGCATGACTAGCGGGGGAGGGTATGAGCAGTTCTTC,CASSMTSGGGYEQFF
TRBD2,TRBV28,.,TRBJ2-5,TGTGCCAGCAGTTTGGGGGGAGGGGAGACCCAGTACTTC,CASSLGGGETQYF
TRBD2,TRBV7-2,.,TRBJ2-5,TGTGCCAGCAGCTTAGGCTCCGTAGCGGGGGGACAAGAGACCCAGTACTTC,CASSLGSVAGGQETQYF
TRBD1,TRBV7-2,.,TRBJ2-1,TGTGCCAGCAGCTTAGGGGGACAGGGGGTCTACAATGAGCAGTTCTTC,CASSLGGQGVYNEQFF
TRBD1,TRBV7-2,.,TRBJ1-1,TGTGCCAGCAGCTTAGTAGGACAGGCCAACACTGAAGCTTTCTTT,CASSLVGQANTEAFF
.,TRBV2,.,TRBJ1-6,TGTGCCAGCAGTCGGACCCCAGGGGTCTCCAATTCACCCCTCCACTTT,CASSRTPGVSNSPLHF
TRBD1,TRBV9,.,TRBJ2-2,TGTGCCAGCAGCGTCGGGACAGGGTGGACCGGGGAGCTGTTTTTT,CASSVGTGWTGELFF
TRBD1,TRBV4-3,.,TRBJ1-1,TGCGCCAGCAGCCAAGACCCAACAGGGGCGACGGGGACTGAAGCTTTCTTT,CASSQDPTGATGTEAFF
.,TRBV19,.,TRBJ1-2,TGTGCCAGTAGCCAGGCAGGGGTCAGCTATGGCTACACCTTC,CASSQAGVSYGYTF
.,TRBV5-1,.,TRBJ1-5,TGCGCCAGCAGCTTGGCGGGGGAGACAGAACACCATAGCAATCAGCCCCAGCATTTT,CASSLAGETEHHSNQPQHF
TRBD2,TRBV18,.,TRBJ2-3,TGTGCCAGCTCACCACGGGGCGGGGGAGCGACAGATACGCAGTATTTT,CASSPRGGGATDTQYF
.,TRBV7-2,.,TRBJ2-1,TGTGCCAGCAATGCGGGGCACAATGAGCAGTTCTTC,CASNAGHNEQFF
.,TRBV30,once,TRBJ2-2,TGTGCCTGGAGTGACAGGGCGGACGGGGAGCTGTTTTTT,CAWSDRADGELFF
TRBD2,TRBV5-1,.,TRBJ2-7,TGCGCCAGCAGCATCGCTGGGACTAGCGGGGGGAAGCAGTACTTC,CASSIAGTSGGKQYF
TRBD2,TRBV4-1,few,TRBJ2-2,TGCGCCAGCAGCCAAGGGACTAGGGGCACCGGGGAGCTGTTTTTT,CASSQGTRGTGELFF
.,TRBV28,once,TRBJ2-1,TGTGCCAGCAGTTTGGCGGGGCCGAACTACAATGAGCAGTTCTTC,CASSLAGPNYNEQFF
TRBD1,TRBV27,.,TRBJ1-6,TGTGCCAGCAGGCTAACAGGGGGCGCGGAGAATTCACCCCTCCACTTT,CASRLTGGAENSPLHF
.,TRBV12-3/TRBV12-4,.,TRBJ2-1,TGTGCCAGCAGTGGCCGCTCCTACAATGAGCAGTTCTTC,CASSGRSYNEQFF